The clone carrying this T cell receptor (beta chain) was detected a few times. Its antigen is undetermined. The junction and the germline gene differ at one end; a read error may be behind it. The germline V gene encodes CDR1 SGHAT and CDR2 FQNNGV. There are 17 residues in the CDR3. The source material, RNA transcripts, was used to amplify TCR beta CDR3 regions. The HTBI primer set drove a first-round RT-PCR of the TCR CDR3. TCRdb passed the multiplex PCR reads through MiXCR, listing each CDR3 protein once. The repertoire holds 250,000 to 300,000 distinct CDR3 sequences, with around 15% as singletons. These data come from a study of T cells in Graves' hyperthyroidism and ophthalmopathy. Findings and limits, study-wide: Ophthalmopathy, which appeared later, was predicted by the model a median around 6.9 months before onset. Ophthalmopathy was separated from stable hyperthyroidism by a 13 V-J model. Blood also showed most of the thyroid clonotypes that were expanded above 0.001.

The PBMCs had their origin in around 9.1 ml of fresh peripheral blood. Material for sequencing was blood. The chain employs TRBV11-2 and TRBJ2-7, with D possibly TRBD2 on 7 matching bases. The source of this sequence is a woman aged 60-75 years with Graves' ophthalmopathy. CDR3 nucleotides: TGTGCCAACAGCTCCCCGAGGGCCGGGGGGCCCCGCTACGAGCAGTACTTC. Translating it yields CANSSPRAGGPRYEQYF.